These 8 T cell receptor beta chains were all obtained from the same sample, sequenced in a study of blood T cell repertoires in COVID-19. The assay was immunoSEQ multiplex PCR, and TCRdb's table has in-frame clones only and misses some. The table lists hundreds of thousands of clones, about 91% of them singletons. Sequencing used PBMCs or T cells enriched from blood (not recorded which). The receptors were sampled from a woman aged 18-29 years who had recovered from COVID-19.

V usage is TRBV2 and J usage is TRBJ1-5; no definite D call. V lost 8 bases to trimming and J lost 0 bases, with 8 bases between them. Germline-derived CDR1 and CDR2 are SNHLY and FYNNEI. The CDR3 loop spans 13 amino acids. CDR3 loop: CASHTDSNQPQHF. In nucleotides, the CDR3 is TGTGCCAGCCACACCGATAGCAATCAGCCCCAGCATTTT.

The V call is TRBV6-6, the J call TRBJ2-2; 7 bases fit TRBD2. Trimming cost V 7 bases and J 6 bases; bases outside gene matches: 8. The CDR3 is 14 residues long. Germline CDR1 is MNHNY and CDR2 is SVGAGI (reference sequence). The CDR3 nucleotides are TGTGCCAGCACTCTCCATGGGGGGGCCGGGGAGCTGTTTTTT. It translates to CASTLHGGAGELFF.

The chain uses TRBV6-5 and TRBJ1-1, with D perhaps matching TRBD1 (6 bases). CDR1 and CDR2 (germline): MNHEY, SVGAGI. Between the trimmed V and J ends, which lost 8 bases and 0 bases, there was a span of 13 bases. CDR3 length: 14 residues. The CDR3 DNA reads TGTGCCAGCGTACAGGGAGCCATGAACACTGAAGCTTTCTTT. It is translated as CASVQGAMNTEAFF.

This chain joins TRBV10-1 and TRBJ2-6; D perhaps matches TRBD1 (6 bases). The germline V gene encodes CDR1 WNHNN and CDR2 SYGVQD (reference sequence). The CDR3 length is 19 residues. V lost 4 bases to trimming and J lost 0 bases, with 19 bases between them. The CDR3 DNA reads as TGCGCCAGCAGTGGCAGAAATCAGGGACAACCCTCTGGGGCCAACGTCCTGACTTTC. It encodes CASSGRNQGQPSGANVLTF.

This sequence joins TRBV7-2 and TRBJ2-1; D unresolved. Germline V gene data show CDR1 as SGHTA and CDR2 as FQGNSA. The CDR3 has 14 amino acids. Between the trimmed V and J ends, which lost 5 bases and 6 bases, there was a span of 14 bases. CDR3 region: CASSPTYLLNEQFF. The CDR3 DNA follows: TGTGCCAGCAGCCCCACCTACTTACTCAATGAGCAGTTCTTC.

This chain uses TRBV28 with TRBJ2-4; 7 bases map to TRBD2. This CDR3 is built from 14 residues. The ends lost 5 bases at V and 2 bases at J; junction bases unmatched: 3. Germline V gives CDR1 MDHEN, CDR2 SYDVKM. CDR3 in DNA: TGTGCCAGCAGTCCGGGAGGTACCAAAAACATTCAGTACTTC. It is translated as CASSPGGTKNIQYF.

V is TRBV7-2 and J is TRBJ1-2, with a tentative D call TRBD1 (5 bases). This CDR3 is built from 16 residues. Germline lookup yields CDR1 SGHTA and CDR2 FQGNSA. Trimming took off 2 bases at V and 6 bases at J, with 19 bases between the two ends. As DNA, the CDR3 is TGTGCCAGCAGCTTACTGGGGTCAGGAGGGGCCGATGGCTACACCTTC. This encodes CASSLLGSGGADGYTF.

The CDR3 nucleotides are TGTGCCAGCAGCTTCGGCGGTAAAGAGACCCAGTACTTC. It yields the protein CASSFGGKETQYF. V and J are TRBV7-2 and TRBJ2-5; D gene ambiguous. Germline CDR1 is SGHTA and CDR2 is FQGNSA. V lost 3 bases and J lost 3, with 8 bases in between. The CDR3 has 13 residues. Drawing the rest from reference TRBV7-2 and TRBJ2-5, the complete variable domain is GAGVSQSPSNKVTEKGKDVELRCDPISGHTALYWYRQSLGQGLEFLIYFQGNSAPDKSGLPSDRFSAERTGGSVSTLTIQRTQQEDSAVYLCASSFGGKETQYFGPGTRLLVL.